The rows below give T cell receptor beta chains drawn from one sample of a study of OX40 agonist ivuxolimab in advanced cancers. Measured with immunoSEQ multiplex PCR; TCRdb has only the in-frame clones, and not every one. The sample lists 100,000 or so clones; approximately 90% were seen once. Sample: CD4+ or CD8+ T cells sorted from blood, taken in a trial of the OX40 agonist ivuxolimab. Receptors originate from an adult with an advanced solid tumor such as melanoma, head and neck, liver or kidney cancer. CDR3s include the opening cysteine and the closing phenylalanine or tryptophan. D genes are given only for firm matches. Expanded clones get a size class; other rows say once, few or many, or leave the size out.

V gene	J gene	clone size	D gene	CDR3 DNA	CDR3 protein
TRBV5-1	TRBJ2-5	once	.	TGCGCCAGCAGCACTTATCGACAGAATATTCGTGAGACCCAGTACTTC	CASSTYRQNIRETQYF
TRBV6-5	TRBJ2-7	once	.	TGTGCCAGCAGTTCGGGACCCGGCGGTCCATCCTACGAGCAGTACTTC	CASSSGPGGPSYEQYF
TRBV4-1	TRBJ2-3	.	.	TGCGCCAGCAGCCAAGATATTCAGCAGGGTGGGGGCACAGATACGCAGTATTTT	CASSQDIQQGGGTDTQYF
TRBV7-9	TRBJ2-6	.	TRBD1	TGTGCCAGCAGCTTATTTGGGACAGGGTCTTTGTCTGGGGCCAACGTCCTGACTTTC	CASSLFGTGSLSGANVLTF
TRBV4-1	TRBJ2-1	.	TRBD2	TGCGCCAGCAGCCAAGATACAGGACTAGGCTTGGATGAGCAGTTCTTC	CASSQDTGLGLDEQFF
TRBV7-2	TRBJ1-1	.	.	TGTGCCAGCAGCTTAGGCAGGCTTTATAACACTGAAGCTTTCTTT	CASSLGRLYNTEAFF
TRBV6-6	TRBJ2-3	.	.	TGTGCCAGCAGTTACTCCTATACGCAGTATTTT	CASSYSYTQYF
TRBV9	TRBJ1-2	.	.	TGTGCCAGCAGCGTAGTAGGGGGACCGCTCGGCGGTGGCTACACCTTC	CASSVVGGPLGGGYTF
TRBV7-9	TRBJ1-1	once	.	TGTGCCAGCAGCCTAAACAAAGCGGGAGGAGCTTTCTTT	CASSLNKAGGAFF
TRBV7-2	TRBJ2-3	.	.	TGTGCCAGCAGCACGACTTTATCCAAGACGCAGTATTTT	CASSTTLSKTQYF
TRBV28	TRBJ2-3	.	.	TGTGCCAGCAGTCCCGGACCGTGGAATACGCAGTATTTT	CASSPGPWNTQYF
TRBV9	TRBJ1-3	few	.	TGTGCCAGCAGCTCCCGGGGAGGAGACTCTGGAAACACCATATATTTT	CASSSRGGDSGNTIYF
TRBV9	TRBJ2-1	.	.	TGTGCCAGCAGCCCCTCTTCTTACAATGAGCAGTTCTTC	CASSPSSYNEQFF
TRBV28	TRBJ2-7	.	.	TGTGCCAGCAGTTCCATCCCTAGCGAGCAGTACTTC	CASSSIPSEQYF
TRBV4-1	TRBJ2-3	.	TRBD2	TGCGCCAGCAGCCAAGGACTAGCGTATAGTGATACGCAGTATTTT	CASSQGLAYSDTQYF
TRBV5-1	TRBJ1-4	once	.	TGCGCCAGCAGCTTGGCTGGGGGGGCTAGGAATGAAAAACTGTTTTTT	CASSLAGGARNEKLFF
TRBV28	TRBJ1-5	.	.	TGTGCCAGCTCGGGGGTTTGGTCCCCCGGGAAGCCCCAGCATTTT	CASSGVWSPGKPQHF
TRBV9	TRBJ2-5	.	.	TGTGCCAGCAGCGTAGGCGGATTCTCGGGGGAGACCCAGTACTTC	CASSVGGFSGETQYF
TRBV7-3	TRBJ2-1	.	TRBD2	TGTGCCAGCAGCTTAACAGGGACTAGCGGGAGTCTCAATGAGCAGTTCTTC	CASSLTGTSGSLNEQFF
TRBV9	TRBJ2-7	.	.	TGTGCCAGCAGCGTAGCTTCTAGCTTTAGGTCCTACGAGCAGTACTTC	CASSVASSFRSYEQYF
TRBV7-3	TRBJ2-3	.	TRBD2	TGTGCCAGCAGCTTATACTCCGGAGCTAGCGGGTCTAGCACAGATACGCAGTATTTT	CASSLYSGASGSSTDTQYF
TRBV2	TRBJ2-1	.	.	TGTGCCAGCAGTGGACTATACAATGAGCAGTTCTTC	CASSGLYNEQFF
TRBV5-3	TRBJ1-5	.	.	TGTGCCAGAAGCTTGGACCAGGGGAGGCCTCAGCCCCAGCATTTT	CARSLDQGRPQPQHF
TRBV7-7	TRBJ2-2	once	TRBD1	TGTGCTAGCAGCATCCGGGACAGGGGCACCGGGGAGCTGTTTTTT	CASSIRDRGTGELFF
TRBV5-4	TRBJ2-5	.	TRBD2	TGTGCCAGCAGCTTGGTACTAGCGGGAGGGATAGAGACCCAGTACTTC	CASSLVLAGGIETQYF
TRBV7-9	TRBJ2-2	.	TRBD2	TGTGCCAGCCTTCGGGGGGCCGGGGAGCTGTTTTTT	CASLRGAGELFF
TRBV7-2	TRBJ1-3	.	.	TGTGCCAGCAGCCCGGAAGGGATCTCTGGAAACACCATATATTTT	CASSPEGISGNTIYF
TRBV5-5	TRBJ1-1	.	.	TGTGCCAGCAGCTTTAGGGGGGTCTACACTGAAGCTTTCTTT	CASSFRGVYTEAFF
TRBV6-5	TRBJ1-1	once	.	TGTGCCAGCAGGGGACCCCGAGAGGGTCGAACTGAAGCTTTCTTT	CASRGPREGRTEAFF
TRBV25-1	TRBJ2-6	.	.	TGTGCCACCCTCCGATCTGGGGCCAACGTCCTGACTTTC	CATLRSGANVLTF
TRBV9	TRBJ2-1	.	.	TGTGCCAGCAGCGTAGATGTAGCAGGACGCGATGAGCAGTTCTTC	CASSVDVAGRDEQFF
TRBV5-1	TRBJ2-5	.	.	TGCGCCAGCAGCCTGGACAGTTCAACCAAAGAGACCCAGTACTTC	CASSLDSSTKETQYF
TRBV5-5	TRBJ2-7	.	TRBD1	TGTGCCAGCAGTCTGGGGGCAGGGGGCGAGCAGTACTTC	CASSLGAGGEQYF
TRBV7-9	TRBJ1-2	.	.	TGTGCCAGCAGCCGGGGAGGTGGCTACACCTTC	CASSRGGGYTF
TRBV4-3	TRBJ2-3	.	TRBD2	TGCGCCAGCAGCCAAGACGGGGGACTAGTTGGCCCAGATACGCAGTATTTT	CASSQDGGLVGPDTQYF
TRBV5-6	TRBJ1-5	.	.	TGTGCCAGCAGCTTGGCGGGTCGCAGCAATCAGCCCCAGCATTTT	CASSLAGRSNQPQHF
TRBV5-4	TRBJ2-3	.	.	TGTGCCAGCAGCTTAGGGGGGGTGGATACGCAGTATTTT	CASSLGGVDTQYF
TRBV10-3	TRBJ1-2	.	.	TGTGCCATCGCCCGGGACTCCCAGCGAAGTAACTATGGCTACACCTTC	CAIARDSQRSNYGYTF
TRBV7-6	TRBJ2-2	once	TRBD2	TGTGCCAGCAGTTTAGCGGGGTTTAACACCGGGGAGCTGTTTTTT	CASSLAGFNTGELFF
TRBV5-1	TRBJ1-1	once	.	TGCGCCAGCAGCATCCACGGATGGATGAACACTGAAGCTTTCTTT	CASSIHGWMNTEAFF
TRBV28	TRBJ2-3	.	.	TGTGCCAGCAGTTTAGTGCGGGACTCGAACACAGATACGCAGTATTTT	CASSLVRDSNTDTQYF
TRBV5-4	TRBJ2-1	.	TRBD2	TGTGCCAGCAGAGGGGCCGAGGCGGGAGGCTCCTACAATGAGCAGTTCTTC	CASRGAEAGGSYNEQFF
TRBV4-2	TRBJ2-1	.	.	TGTGCCAGCAGCCAGGGGGGAACAACCTACAATGAGCAGTTCTTC	CASSQGGTTYNEQFF
TRBV19	TRBJ1-2	.	TRBD1	TGTGCCAGTACCGAGAACAGGGGTAACTATGGCTACACCTTC	CASTENRGNYGYTF
TRBV19	TRBJ1-2	.	.	TGTGCCAGTAGTCACGGGGGCTTCTATGGCTACACCTTC	CASSHGGFYGYTF
TRBV6-5	TRBJ2-3	.	.	TGTGCCAGCAGCTTCACTAGCTCAGATACGCAGTATTTT	CASSFTSSDTQYF
TRBV11-3	TRBJ1-1	.	.	TGTGCCAGCAGCTTAGATATGAACACTGAAGCTTTCTTT	CASSLDMNTEAFF
TRBV11-1	TRBJ2-1	once	.	TGTGCCAGCAGCTTAGGCGCATTGTACTCCTACAATGAGCAGTTCTTC	CASSLGALYSYNEQFF
TRBV29-1	TRBJ2-1	once	.	TGCAGCGTTGAAGATCTTCGCATTGGTTCCTACAATGAGCAGTTCTTC	CSVEDLRIGSYNEQFF
TRBV18	TRBJ1-2	.	TRBD1	TGTGCCAGCTCACCGGGACAGGGGGATGGCTACACCTTC	CASSPGQGDGYTF
TRBV28	TRBJ1-2	.	.	TGTGCCAGCAGTTACTTGGACTATGGCTACACCTTC	CASSYLDYGYTF
TRBV12-5	TRBJ2-3	.	TRBD2	TGTGCTAGTGGTCGGACTAGCGCTAGCACAGATACGCAGTATTTT	CASGRTSASTDTQYF
TRBV27	TRBJ1-1	few	.	TGTGCCAGCAGTGTGACAGGGAACACTGAAGCTTTCTTT	CASSVTGNTEAFF
TRBV5-1	TRBJ2-2	.	.	TGCGCCAGCAGCTCCGTAATTGGAACCACCGGGGAGCTGTTTTTT	CASSSVIGTTGELFF
TRBV5-6	TRBJ2-7	.	.	TGTGCCAGCAGCTTGGATGCGTACTTC	CASSLDAYF
TRBV2	TRBJ2-3	.	.	TGTGCCAGCAGTGAAGGGAGCTATCACGATACGCAGTATTTT	CASSEGSYHDTQYF
TRBV7-9	TRBJ1-2	.	.	TGTGCCAGCATCTCCACGGGTGCCCGGGGTTTTGGGTATGGCTACACCTTC	CASISTGARGFGYGYTF